The sequence of this T cell receptor beta chain was determined in a study of OX40 agonist ivuxolimab in advanced cancers. Study overall: Melanoma, hepatocellular carcinoma, head and neck or renal cell cancer occurred in dose-escalation patients. Findings and limits, study-wide: At doses 0.1 to 3.0 mg/kg, CD4+ and CD8+ clones expanded.

Trimming removed 4 bases at V and 1 base at J, with 8 bases between. From germline, CDR1 is SGHVS and CDR2 FQNEAQ. The CDR3 has 14 residues. Points on this clone: Its target is unknown.

Patients were ruled out by autoimmune disease history or systemic immunosuppression. Samples of blood were obtained at baseline, on cycle 4 day 1, and on cycle 7 day 1. TCRdb's table, derived via immunoSEQ multiplex PCR, lists solely in-frame clones and lacks some. Of around 72,000 clones detected, 90% to 95% appear once; the ten largest clones hold about 2%. The receptor was derived from an adult with an advanced solid tumor such as melanoma, head and neck, liver or kidney cancer. Sequenced here: CD4+ or CD8+ T cells sorted from blood, sampled in a trial of the OX40 agonist ivuxolimab. The V gene is TRBV7-8, the J gene TRBJ2-1; possibly TRBD2 for D (5 bases). CDR3 nucleotide sequence: TGTGCCAGCAGCTACGGAGGTTCCTACAATGAGCAGTTCTTC. Translating gives CASSYGGSYNEQFF.